The table lists the clone carrying this T cell receptor beta chain with a count of one. Only in-frame clones appear in the TCRdb table, and some are missing; sequencing was by immunoSEQ multiplex PCR. The sample lists some 28,000 clones, approximately 87% occurring once. The sample comes from a study of control samples from healthy donors and cancer patients. Trimming cost V 2 bases and J 1 base, with 14 bases left between them. In germline, CDR1 is SGHNT, CDR2 YENEEA. The CDR3 is made up of 16 amino acids. The chain couples TRBV11-3 to TRBJ1-1; D uncertain. This clonotype originated in a woman aged 40 to 50 with lung cancer. Sample: PBMCs. CDR3 in amino acids: CASSLYGPGANTEAFF. DNA of the CDR3: TGTGCCAGCAGCTTATATGGCCCGGGAGCGAACACTGAAGCTTTCTTT.